This is a list of T cell receptor beta chains from one sample in a study of T cell changes during pregnancy in multiple sclerosis. Here immunoSEQ multiplex PCR was the method, and the copy in TCRdb shows in-frame clones only, minus some. The sample has tens of thousands of clones; roughly 90% are singletons. Source: peripheral blood, taken after pregnancy. The source of these receptors is a female donor in good health, enrolled as a control in a pregnancy study. Both conserved end residues are part of each CDR3. D genes are given only for firm matches. Not all rows give a size; the values are once, few, many and, for expanded clones, a class.

V: TRBV28; J: TRBJ2-7; D: TRBD1; size: -; DNA: TGTGCCAGCAGAACAGGGGGCTCTGGTACCGACGAGCAGTACTTC; CDR3: CASRTGGSGTDEQYF
V: TRBV27; J: TRBJ1-2; D: -; size: -; DNA: TGTGCCAGCAGTCCATCACAGGGAGCCGCTCACTATGGCTACACCTTC; CDR3: CASSPSQGAAHYGYTF
V: TRBV13; J: TRBJ2-7; D: TRBD2; size: once; DNA: TGTGCCAGCAGCTCGACTAGCGGGAGCTCCTACGAGCAGTACTTC; CDR3: CASSSTSGSSYEQYF
V: TRBV30; J: TRBJ2-5; D: -; size: once; DNA: TGTGCCTGGAGTGTACTGGGGCCTGACCAAGAGACCCAGTACTTC; CDR3: CAWSVLGPDQETQYF
V: TRBV11-3; J: TRBJ2-2; D: TRBD2; size: once; DNA: TGTGCCAGCAGCTTAACTAGCGGGCGGTCCGGGGAGCTGTTTTTT; CDR3: CASSLTSGRSGELFF
V: TRBV6-1; J: TRBJ1-5; D: -; size: -; DNA: TGTGCCAGCAGTGTCGCGTCAGGGAATCAGCCCCAGCATTTT; CDR3: CASSVASGNQPQHF
V: TRBV4-1; J: TRBJ2-7; D: TRBD2; size: -; DNA: TGCGCCAGCAGCCAAGTTAGTAGCGGGAGGCCGAGCTCCTACGAGCAGTACTTC; CDR3: CASSQVSSGRPSSYEQYF
V: TRBV18; J: TRBJ1-3; D: -; size: -; DNA: TGTGCCAGCTCACCACTTCCCGGACGGGACTCTGGAAACACCATATATTTT; CDR3: CASSPLPGRDSGNTIYF
V: TRBV7-8; J: TRBJ1-2; D: -; size: -; DNA: TGTGCCAGCAGCTTAATCAGCGGTGGCTACACCTTC; CDR3: CASSLISGGYTF
V: TRBV5-4; J: TRBJ2-3; D: TRBD1; size: -; DNA: TGTGCCAGCAGCCCCACGGCCGGGACAGGGGACACAGATACGCAGTATTTT; CDR3: CASSPTAGTGDTDTQYF